The clone carrying this T cell receptor (beta chain) was counted a few times. Its matching antigen is unknown. Via MiXCR, TCRdb re-called the 5' RACE reads, giving one row per CDR3 protein. Altogether about 840,000 distinct CDR3 sequences are present, 12% being singletons, with the ten largest covering 0.51%. Germline-derived CDR1 and CDR2 are DFQATT and SNEGSKA (reference sequence). V dropped 3 bases and J dropped 5 bases, with 11 bases sitting between them. This CDR3 spans 13 amino acids. The entry originates in a study of CD8 T cells in ankylosing spondylitis. General study findings and limits: Made up of about eight highly homologous variants, a TCR beta motif appeared characteristic of ankylosing spondylitis blood. Disease-linked clones were reportedly significantly enriched in matched ankylosing spondylitis synovial fluid.

The chain couples TRBV20-1 to TRBJ1-5; D may be TRBD1 (5 bases). The sequenced sample was blood, either unsorted or a sorted T cell fraction (not recorded which). This sequence was found in a male donor with ankylosing spondylitis. The CDR3 protein is CSASTGTDQPQHF. The CDR3 nucleotides read TGCAGTGCTAGTACAGGCACGGATCAGCCCCAGCATTTT.